The entry below describes one T cell receptor (beta chain). This CDR3 contains 18 residues. Germline V lookup: CDR1 SGHTS, CDR2 YDEGEE. Trimming removed 7 bases from V and 7 bases from J; junction bases left unmatched: 15. This entry belongs to a study of blood T cell repertoires in COVID-19. Overall study context: Collection of acute and convalescent COVID-19 samples took place in the United States, Italy and Spain. Sample material is recorded as cDNA or gDNA derived from T cells, B-cell-depleted T cells, or PBMCs.

Original handling: Using reference gene primer amplification, nucleated cell counts were estimated. This table comes from immunoSEQ multiplex PCR, and its TCRdb copy is limited to in-frame clones, with some not included. For V, J and clone size, that table is used; D and trimming come from the DNA. This table has about 98,000 clones, 86% appearing once. Sequencing input: peripheral blood. The chain has TRBV5-8 and TRBJ2-2, with TRBD2 identical over 14 bases. The sequence was collected from a man aged 50-59 years with acute or convalescent COVID-19. The CDR3 sequence: CASPLTGLAGDVGGELFF. The CDR3 bases are TGTGCCAGCCCCCTTACGGGACTAGCGGGAGATGTAGGCGGGGAGCTGTTTTTT.